A single sample is the source of the 3 T cell receptor beta chains below, sequenced in a study of T cells in Graves' hyperthyroidism and ophthalmopathy. RNA transcripts provided the source from which TCR beta CDR3 regions were amplified. The HTBI primer set was used in a first-round RT-PCR of the TCR CDR3. TCRdb ran MiXCR on the multiplex PCR reads and lists one entry per CDR3 protein. The sample carries roughly 500,000 distinct CDR3 sequences, 46% recorded once. Sequencing was performed on peripheral blood or thyroid tissue (not recorded which). The source of these receptors is an adult woman with Graves' disease, either hyperthyroidism or ophthalmopathy (not recorded which).

This clonotype was counted between two and nine times. The chain carries TRBV5-4 and TRBJ1-5, with TRBD1 matching 7 bases. CDR3 size: 14 residues. The V gene's germline CDR1 is SGHNT and CDR2 YYREEE (reference sequence). The junction had 6 bases not matched to a gene; V was cut back by 9 bases and J by 0 bases. CDR3 residues: CATRDRASNQPQHF. CDR3 nucleotides: TGTGCCACCAGAGACAGGGCTAGCAATCAGCCCCAGCATTTT.

In its sample, this clonotype was seen a few times. This rearrangement joins TRBV7-9 to TRBJ1-4, with 8 positions matching TRBD1. CDR1 is SEHNR and CDR2 is FQNEAQ in the germline V gene (reference sequence). J gave up 7 bases and V 2 bases, and 6 bases lay outside the gene matches. The CDR3 has 15 amino acids. The CDR3 sequence is CASSLSRGLGEKLFF. In DNA, the CDR3 is TGTGCCAGCAGCTTATCCAGGGGGCTTGGTGAAAAACTGTTTTTT.

As to this clonotype: Being one base from a much bigger clone, this may be a read error. V usage is TRBV6-5 and J usage is TRBJ1-2; 12 positions agree with TRBD1. CDR3 length equals 14 residues. Germline-derived CDR1 and CDR2 are MNHEY and SVGAGI. The CDR3 region has the DNA TGTGCCGGCAGTTACACGGGACAGGGGGCCGGCTACACCTTC. It specifies CAGSYTGQGAGYTF.